This TCR beta chain was recorded in a study of beta chain features in type 1 diabetes. Germline CDR1 reads SGHDT; CDR2 reads YYEEEE. This CDR3 spans 14 amino acids. Trimming removed 1 base at V and 2 bases at J, with 7 bases between. Blood was drawn once from each donor into heparinised tubes. The draws averaged about 110 mL. Expressed TCRB transcripts got sequenced, as all isolated RNA was reverse transcribed. Roughly 3.5 million reads per sample on average were obtained from naive, central memory and regulatory T cell samples. Method: immunoSEQ multiplex PCR; TCRdb's copy keeps in-frame clones and lacks some. The data show about 450,000 clones, with over 9.5% seen just once and roughly 0.046% held by the top ten.

This receptor was obtained from a young woman in good health. Sequenced: naive CD4+ T cells from blood. The chain combines TRBV5-6 with TRBJ1-5; D gene uncertain. DNA of the CDR3: TGTGCCAGCAGCTTGCGGGGTGGCAATCAGCCCCAGCATTTT. Its translation: CASSLRGGNQPQHF.